This is a list of T cell receptor beta chains from one sample in a study of blood T cell repertoires in COVID-19. Method: immunoSEQ multiplex PCR; TCRdb's copy keeps in-frame clones and lacks some. The table has about 260,000 clones, 82% seen once. Material for sequencing was peripheral blood. The receptors were gathered from a woman over 75 with acute or convalescent COVID-19. CDR3s include the opening cysteine and the closing phenylalanine or tryptophan. A clone size is listed for some rows: how often the clone was seen (once, few, many), or a class if it is expanded.

J	V	size	CDR3
TRBJ1-5	TRBV5-4	many	CASSPGQGNQPQHF
TRBJ2-1	TRBV29-1	-	CSVHGQSYNEQFF
TRBJ1-5	TRBV10-3	once	CAISEGPGQGDQPQHF
TRBJ2-7	TRBV5-1	-	CASSFGAGSSNRPYEQYF
TRBJ1-2	TRBV5-1	-	CASSLDRDKYGYTF
TRBJ1-4	TRBV15	-	CATSGRQAANEKLFF
TRBJ2-1	TRBV4-1	-	CASSLSTSVSLNEQFF
TRBJ1-2	TRBV18	-	CASYGGGNGYTF
TRBJ2-7	TRBV10-3	-	CAIREEQGRAYEQYF
TRBJ2-5	TRBV7-2	-	CASSGLAGETQYF
TRBJ2-1	TRBV7-8	-	CASSLAGTGNEQFF
TRBJ2-5	TRBV12-3/TRBV12-4	-	CASSFGTGGTQYF
TRBJ1-3	TRBV5-4	-	CASSSSQGSDYGNTIYF
TRBJ1-6	TRBV25-1	-	CASSQTARPNSPLHF
TRBJ1-5	TRBV28	-	CASSLRDFMFEGHSNQPQHF
TRBJ2-6	TRBV21-1	once	CASSKVPTGTAGANVLTF
TRBJ1-2	TRBV7-9	once	CASSLRGAGNYGYTF
TRBJ2-7	TRBV29-1	-	CSVRQTSLNPYEQYF
TRBJ1-4	TRBV4-3	-	CASSQDAYRRAGGQGNEKLFF
TRBJ2-2	TRBV7-6	-	CASSFGTGGTGELFF
TRBJ2-3	TRBV7-3	-	CASSQMGLASTDTQYF
TRBJ1-5	TRBV19	once	CASSITGGVGQPQHF
TRBJ1-3	TRBV5-1	few	CASSLDGQGRGNTIYF
TRBJ2-7	TRBV2	-	CASTLTGVSYEQYF
TRBJ1-1	TRBV6-2/TRBV6-3	once	CASSYAQRPYEAFF
TRBJ1-1	TRBV9	few	CASSVSRLNTEAFF
TRBJ1-1	TRBV5-1	-	CASSLRGTEAFF
TRBJ1-2	TRBV19	-	CASNPGTGGSMAYGYTF
TRBJ2-1	TRBV28	-	CASRRTDAEYNEQFF
TRBJ1-2	TRBV28	-	CASRPTGQARGGYTF
TRBJ2-1	TRBV4-2	once	CASSQDLGTSGRAYNEQFF
TRBJ2-5	TRBV27	many	CASSLGTSGSETQYF
TRBJ1-4	TRBV19	-	CASSRRTGNEKLFF
TRBJ1-4	TRBV2	-	CAGSGTGNEKLFF
TRBJ1-3	TRBV6-5	-	CASRDNFSGNTIYF
TRBJ2-7	TRBV5-1	-	CASSLDRGQRDEQYF
TRBJ2-5	TRBV6-2/TRBV6-3	-	CASSYSGAAKTQYF
TRBJ1-6	TRBV19	few	CASSQGGGSPLHF
TRBJ2-7	TRBV14	few	CASSQGWGGYEQYF
TRBJ2-1	TRBV9	few	CASSVAYRGREQFF
TRBJ2-7	TRBV6-5	-	CASRGLSTYEQYF
TRBJ1-2	TRBV28	once	CASTSTGVRYGYTF
TRBJ2-1	TRBV29-1	-	CSGRHLVNEQFF
TRBJ2-2	TRBV7-9	-	CASKKLALANTGELFF
TRBJ1-5	TRBV5-1	-	CASSLEGTGSQPQHF